The sequence of this TCR beta chain was determined in a study of neurological immune-mediated disorders (dated by TCRdb to between 2019 and 2020). Broadly, across the study: Among the approximately 35 multiple sclerosis patients, relapsing-remitting MS accounted for around 30 and secondary progressive MS accounted for 3. Peripheral blood TCR-beta repertoires from patients with HTLV-I-associated myelopathy (HAM/TSP), patients with multiple sclerosis, and healthy controls were compared in the study using UMI-based sequencing. Longitudinal samples, technical triplicates and paired sorted CD4+ and CD8+ T-cell subsets, alongside PBMC samples, were included among the approximately 98 TCR-beta libraries. The cohort included 68 subjects: about 15 with HAM/TSP, around 34 with multiple sclerosis, and around 20 healthy controls. Overall results and qualifications from the work: TCR clonal expansion was greatest in HAM/TSP patients and smallest in MS patients, who ranked below even healthy controls. No association of the MS cluster with clinical or MRI features was observed, and the need for larger cohorts was stated by the authors. Phylogenetic analysis grouped repertoires from 18 of 34 MS patients into a cluster of related CDR3 sequences, suggesting a possible repertoire-level signature. Expanded clones from different subjects shared no identical CDR3 amino acid sequences, which suggests that TCR-beta repertoires were private in all groups.

Relative to germline, V is missing 7 bases and J is missing 5 bases, with 8 bases of the junction outside any gene match. Measured from the cysteine to the phenylalanine, the CDR3 is 13 residues long. Only CDR3 DNA is held: 39 bases, read in frame from base 1. CDR1 and CDR2 were assigned from the germline V gene as MGHDK and SYGVNS. For the unsorted PBMC libraries, 2 million PBMCs were stored in RNAlater at -80 degrees C until RNA extraction and were used to generate the libraries. The multiple sclerosis patients were enrolled in a US clinical protocol that used magnetic resonance imaging to evaluate disease progression. Peripheral blood was subjected to Ficoll-Hypaque density gradient centrifugation to isolate PBMCs, which were then cryopreserved in liquid nitrogen. cDNA synthesis used template-switch 5'RACE with a primer carrying a 10-nucleotide random unique molecular identifier tagging each TCR transcript. Every sequencing run covered 15-18 subjects and yielded more than 160 million TCR-beta sequences. The RNeasy kit was used to extract total RNA. Using the KAPA Real-time Library Amplification kit, TCR-beta VDJ regions were amplified with primers for the TCR constant region and the 5'RACE anchor. Sample indexes and Illumina adaptors were added in a first PCR, after which library yield was increased in a second PCR. After purification with Ampure beads, the TCR product of roughly 650 bp was size-selected on a 2% E-gel SizeSelection system. Before pooling, library quality was checked on a Bioanalyzer, concentration was measured with Qubit, and libraries were quantified with the Kapa Library Quantification kit. Paired-end 2 x 150 bp sequencing of the libraries was performed on an Illumina HiSeq 2500. To increase sequence diversity, roughly 25-31% phiX was spiked into each library pool. Per the authors' processing: The UMI-based MiGEC pipeline processed quality-filtered reads and removed over 80% of raw TCR sequences during error correction. IMGT germline references were used for aligning VDJ genes, and each clonotype was defined as a unique CDR3 amino acid sequence together with its V-J genes. VDJtools evaluated clonal expansion, Shannon diversity and CDR3 relatedness (CalcPairwiseDistances, ClusterSamples); CLCbio workbench built phylogenetic trees. Expanded clones were defined as having at least 8 unique UMIs, based on coefficient-of-variation modelling across technical triplicates. Through fastp at Q25 and MiXCR, TCRdb rebuilt clones from the public reads, retaining in-frame beta chains. Every entry covers one CDR3 protein and lists the most common genes and DNA from its rows. These V and J calls are TCRdb output, not the study's own analysis. The sample profile shows around 46,000 distinct CDR3 sequences; just under 4.5% of them were found once. The top ten constitute 5.7% of the sample.

This clonotype occurred a few times. Its specific antigen is unknown. Base qualities are not at hand, and no much larger clone is one base apart. Sequencing used PBMCs. The chain employs TRBV25-1 and TRBJ2-7; TRBD1 fits 7 bases in the junction. The clonotype originates from a woman aged 55-70 years with multiple sclerosis. CDR3 region: CASKGQQEDEQYF. The DNA sequence is as follows: TGTGCCAGCAAGGGACAGCAAGAGGACGAGCAGTACTTC.